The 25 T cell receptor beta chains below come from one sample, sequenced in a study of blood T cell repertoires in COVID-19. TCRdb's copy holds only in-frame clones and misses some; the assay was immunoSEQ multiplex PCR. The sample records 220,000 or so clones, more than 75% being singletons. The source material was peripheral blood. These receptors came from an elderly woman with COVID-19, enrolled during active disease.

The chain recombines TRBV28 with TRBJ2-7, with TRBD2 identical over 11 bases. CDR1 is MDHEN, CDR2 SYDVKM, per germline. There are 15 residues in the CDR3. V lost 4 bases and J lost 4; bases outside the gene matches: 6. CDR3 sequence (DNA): TGTGCCAGCAGTTCTCTCGGGACTAGCGGATACGAGCAGTACTTC. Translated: CASSSLGTSGYEQYF.

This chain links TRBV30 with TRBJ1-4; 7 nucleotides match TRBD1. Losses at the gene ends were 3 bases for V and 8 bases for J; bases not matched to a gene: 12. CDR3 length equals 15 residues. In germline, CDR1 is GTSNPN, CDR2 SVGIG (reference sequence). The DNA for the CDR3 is TGTGCCTGGAGCCCCAGGGGGGATCGGAGGGAAAAACTGTTTTTT. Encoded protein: CAWSPRGDRREKLFF.

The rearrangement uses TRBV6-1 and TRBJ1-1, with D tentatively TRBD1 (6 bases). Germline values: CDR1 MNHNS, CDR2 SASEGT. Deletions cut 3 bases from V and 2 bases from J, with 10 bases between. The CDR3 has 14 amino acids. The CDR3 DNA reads TGTGCCAGCAGTGAGACAGGATATAACACTGAAGCTTTCTTT. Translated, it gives CASSETGYNTEAFF.

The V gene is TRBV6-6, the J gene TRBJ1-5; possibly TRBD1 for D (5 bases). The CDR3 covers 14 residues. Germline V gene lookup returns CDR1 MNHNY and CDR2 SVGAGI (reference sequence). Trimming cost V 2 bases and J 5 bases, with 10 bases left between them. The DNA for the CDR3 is TGTGCCAGCAGTTACCTGACAGATGATCAGCCCCAGCATTTT. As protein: CASSYLTDDQPQHF.

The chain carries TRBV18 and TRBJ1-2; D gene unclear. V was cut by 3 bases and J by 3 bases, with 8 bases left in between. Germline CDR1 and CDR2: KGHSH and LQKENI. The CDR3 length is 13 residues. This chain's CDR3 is CASSPEGDYGYTF. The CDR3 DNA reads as TGTGCCAGCTCACCCGAGGGCGACTATGGCTACACCTTC.

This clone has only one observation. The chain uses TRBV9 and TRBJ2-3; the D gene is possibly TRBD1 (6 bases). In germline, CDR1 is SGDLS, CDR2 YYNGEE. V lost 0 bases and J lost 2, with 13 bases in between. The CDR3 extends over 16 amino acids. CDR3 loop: CASSVEGQTFTDTQYF. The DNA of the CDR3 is TGTGCCAGCAGCGTAGAGGGACAAACTTTCACAGATACGCAGTATTTT.

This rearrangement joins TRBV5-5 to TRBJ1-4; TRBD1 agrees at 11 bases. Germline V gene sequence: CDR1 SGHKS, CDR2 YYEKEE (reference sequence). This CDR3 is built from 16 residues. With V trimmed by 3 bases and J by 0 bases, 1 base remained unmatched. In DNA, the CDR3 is TGTGCCAGCAGCTGGACAGGGGGCGCAACTAATGAAAAACTGTTTTTT. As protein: CASSWTGGATNEKLFF.

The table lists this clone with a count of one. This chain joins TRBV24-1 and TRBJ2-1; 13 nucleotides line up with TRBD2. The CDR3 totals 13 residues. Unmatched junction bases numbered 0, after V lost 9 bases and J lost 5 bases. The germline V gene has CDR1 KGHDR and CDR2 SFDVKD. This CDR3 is CATGTSGDNEQFF. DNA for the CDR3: TGTGCCACCGGGACTAGCGGGGACAATGAGCAGTTCTTC.

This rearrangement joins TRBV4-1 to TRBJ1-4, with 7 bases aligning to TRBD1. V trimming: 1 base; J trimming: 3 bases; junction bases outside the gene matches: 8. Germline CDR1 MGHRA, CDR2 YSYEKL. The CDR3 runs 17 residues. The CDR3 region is CASSQVPGQIANEKLFF. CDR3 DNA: TGCGCCAGCAGCCAAGTCCCGGGACAGATAGCTAATGAAAAACTGTTTTTT.

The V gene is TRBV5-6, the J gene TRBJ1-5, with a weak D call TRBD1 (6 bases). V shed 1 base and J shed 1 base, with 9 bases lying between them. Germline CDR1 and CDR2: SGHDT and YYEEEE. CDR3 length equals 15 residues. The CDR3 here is CASSLRTVSNQPQHF. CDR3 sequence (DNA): TGTGCCAGCAGCTTGAGGACAGTGAGCAATCAGCCCCAGCATTTT.

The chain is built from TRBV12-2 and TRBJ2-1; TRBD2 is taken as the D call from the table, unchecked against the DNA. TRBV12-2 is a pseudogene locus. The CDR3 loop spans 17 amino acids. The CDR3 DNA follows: TGTGCAAGTCGCTCGGGACTAGGGGGCTCCAGGCGGAATGAGCAGTTCTTC. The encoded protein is CASRSGLGGSRRNEQFF.

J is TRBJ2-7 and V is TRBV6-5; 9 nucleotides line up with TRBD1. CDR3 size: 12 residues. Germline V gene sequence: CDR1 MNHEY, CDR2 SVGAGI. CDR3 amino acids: CATDRGTYEQYF. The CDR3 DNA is TGTGCGACGGACAGGGGAACCTACGAGCAGTACTTC.

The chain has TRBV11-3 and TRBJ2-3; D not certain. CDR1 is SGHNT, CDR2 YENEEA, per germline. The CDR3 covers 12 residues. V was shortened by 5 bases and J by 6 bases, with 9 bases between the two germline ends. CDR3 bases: TGTGCCAGCAGCCTACGAACGGATACGCAGTATTTT. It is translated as CASSLRTDTQYF. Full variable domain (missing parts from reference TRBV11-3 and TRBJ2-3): EAGVVQSPRYKIIEKKQPVAFWCNPISGHNTLYWYLQNLGQGPELLIRYENEEAVDDSQLPKDRFSAERLKGVDSTLKIQPAELGDSAVYLCASSLRTDTQYFGPGTRLTVL.

The CDR3 spells CASSSEEDTQYF. For the CDR3, the DNA is TGTGCCAGCAGCTCCGAGGAAGATACGCAGTATTTT. This chain uses TRBV7-2 with TRBJ2-3; D is uncertain. Germline V gene sequence: CDR1 SGHTA, CDR2 FQGNSA. The CDR3 is 12 amino acids. V lost 4 bases to trimming and J lost 5 bases, with 7 bases between them.

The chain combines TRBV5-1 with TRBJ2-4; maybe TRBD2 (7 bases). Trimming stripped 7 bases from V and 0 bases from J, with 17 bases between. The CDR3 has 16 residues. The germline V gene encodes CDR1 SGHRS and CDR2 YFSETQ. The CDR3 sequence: CASSSGGGLAKNIQYF. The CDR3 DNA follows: TGCGCCAGCTCCTCTGGGGGGGGGCTAGCCAAAAACATTCAGTACTTC.

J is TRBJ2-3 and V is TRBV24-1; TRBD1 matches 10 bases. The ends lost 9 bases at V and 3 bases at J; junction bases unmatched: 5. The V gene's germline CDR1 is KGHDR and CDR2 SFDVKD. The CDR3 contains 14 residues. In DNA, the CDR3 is TGTGCCACCGCCGGGACAGGGGAAACAGATACGCAGTATTTT. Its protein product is CATAGTGETDTQYF.

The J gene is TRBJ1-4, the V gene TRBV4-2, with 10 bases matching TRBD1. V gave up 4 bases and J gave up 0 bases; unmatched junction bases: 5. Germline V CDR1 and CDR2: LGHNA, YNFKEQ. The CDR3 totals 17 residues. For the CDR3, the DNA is TGTGCCAGCAGCCCTGGACAGGGGGTCCCAACTAATGAAAAACTGTTTTTT. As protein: CASSPGQGVPTNEKLFF.

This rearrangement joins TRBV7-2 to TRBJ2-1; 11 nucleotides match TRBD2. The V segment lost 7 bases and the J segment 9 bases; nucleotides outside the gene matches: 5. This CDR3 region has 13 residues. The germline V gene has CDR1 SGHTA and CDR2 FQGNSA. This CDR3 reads CASTPLAGGEQFF. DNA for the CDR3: TGTGCCAGCACGCCTCTAGCGGGAGGTGAGCAGTTCTTC.

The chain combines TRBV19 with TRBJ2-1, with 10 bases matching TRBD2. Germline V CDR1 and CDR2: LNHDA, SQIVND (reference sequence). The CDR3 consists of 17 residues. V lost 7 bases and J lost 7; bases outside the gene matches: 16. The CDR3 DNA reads TGTGCCAGTATTGGAGGACCCGGGACTAGCGTTCCTAATGAGCAGTTCTTC. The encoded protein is CASIGGPGTSVPNEQFF.

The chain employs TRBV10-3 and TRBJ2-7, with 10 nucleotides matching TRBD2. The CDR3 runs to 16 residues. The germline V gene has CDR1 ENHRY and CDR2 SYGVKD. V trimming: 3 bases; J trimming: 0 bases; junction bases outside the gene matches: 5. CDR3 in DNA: TGTGCCATCAGTGATCCTAGCGGGGGTTTCTCCTACGAGCAGTACTTC. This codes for CAISDPSGGFSYEQYF.

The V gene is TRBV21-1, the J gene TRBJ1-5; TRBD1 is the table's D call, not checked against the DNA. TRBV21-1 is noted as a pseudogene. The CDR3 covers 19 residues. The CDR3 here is CASSKRADRDTLSNQPQHF. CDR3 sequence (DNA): TGTGCCAGCAGCAAAAGGGCGGACAGGGACACGTTAAGCAATCAGCCCCAGCATTTT.

The CDR3 nucleotides are TGTGCCAGCAGCCAACACCAGACGGCGGGGGAGACCCAGTACTTC. This codes for CASSQHQTAGETQYF. The rearrangement joins TRBV3-1 (or the pseudogene TRBV3-2) to TRBJ2-5, with D tentatively TRBD2 (6 bases). CDR1 is LGHDT, CDR2 YNNKEL, per germline (reference sequence). V was pared by 2 bases and J by 5 bases, with 15 bases between. The CDR3 runs to 15 residues.

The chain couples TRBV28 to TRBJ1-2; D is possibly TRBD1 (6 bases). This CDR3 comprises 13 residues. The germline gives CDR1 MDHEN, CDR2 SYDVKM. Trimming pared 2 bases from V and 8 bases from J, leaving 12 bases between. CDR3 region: CASSLAGGRGYTF. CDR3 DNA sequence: TGTGCCAGCAGTTTAGCGGGGGGCAGGGGCTACACCTTC.

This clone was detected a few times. In DNA form, the CDR3 reads TGTGCCAGCAGCCCTGGACAGGGGACTGGCTACACCTTC. Protein product: CASSPGQGTGYTF. The chain links TRBV3-1 (or the pseudogene TRBV3-2) to TRBJ1-2; 9 bases match TRBD1. V shed 4 bases, J shed 7 bases, and the junction held 4 bases outside the gene matches. CDR3 length: 13 residues. Germline lookup yields CDR1 LGHDT and CDR2 YNNKEL (reference sequence).

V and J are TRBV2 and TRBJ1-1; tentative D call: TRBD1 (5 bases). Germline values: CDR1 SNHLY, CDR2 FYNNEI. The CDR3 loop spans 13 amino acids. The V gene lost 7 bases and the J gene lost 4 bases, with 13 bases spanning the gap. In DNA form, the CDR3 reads TGTGCCAGCAAACGGCAGGGCCCCACTGAAGCTTTCTTT. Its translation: CASKRQGPTEAFF. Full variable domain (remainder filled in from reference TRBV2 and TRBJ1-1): EPEVTQTPSHQVTQMGQEVILRCVPISNHLYFYWYRQILGQKVEFLVSFYNNEISEKSEIFDDQFSVERPDGSNFTLKIRSTKLEDSAMYFCASKRQGPTEAFFGQGTRLTVV.